Listed here are 23 T cell receptor beta chains from one sample, sequenced in a study of cytomegalovirus exposure and HLA in healthy donors. A multiplex PCR was run with 60 Vbeta primers and 13 Jbeta primers. Here immunoSEQ multiplex PCR was the method, and the copy in TCRdb shows in-frame clones only, minus some. The table shows about 80,000 clones, with roughly 85% occurring only once. Sequences were obtained from PBMCs. The source is a man under 40 in good health and CMV-seronegative.

The rearrangement uses TRBV11-2 and TRBJ2-7; 7 bases align to TRBD1. Looked up from germline, CDR1 is SGHAT and CDR2 is FQNNGV. Trimming cost V 6 bases and J 3 bases; bases outside gene matches: 8. The CDR3 contains 14 residues. Here the CDR3 reads CASRRPGQRYEQYF. CDR3 DNA sequence: TGTGCCAGCAGACGCCCGGGACAGCGCTACGAGCAGTACTTC.

This clone was seen a few times. CDR3 DNA: TGCGCCAGCAGCCAGGGGGGGTCTCGGGAGACCCAGTACTTC. It encodes CASSQGGSRETQYF. The gene calls are TRBV4-1 and TRBJ2-5; 7 bases are a match to TRBD2. The germline gives CDR1 MGHRA, CDR2 YSYEKL. J lost 5 bases, V lost 3 bases, and 6 bases had no gene match. The CDR3 covers 14 residues.

Here the CDR3 reads CASGRQDSGNTIYF. The CDR3, as DNA: TGTGCCAGTGGAAGACAGGACTCTGGAAACACCATATATTTT. V usage is TRBV19 and J usage is TRBJ1-3; TRBD1 might be the D (6 bases). Germline V gives CDR1 LNHDA, CDR2 SQIVND (reference sequence). The V end lost 8 bases, the J end lost 0 bases, and 11 bases lay between the germline ends. This CDR3 region has 14 residues.

J is TRBJ1-6 and V is TRBV6-1, with D perhaps TRBD1 (5 bases). V lost 2 bases and J lost 7, with 12 bases in between. CDR3 length equals 15 residues. The germline gives CDR1 MNHNS, CDR2 SASEGT. The CDR3 sequence: CASSELQAQNSPLHF. Here the CDR3 DNA reads TGTGCCAGCAGTGAACTACAGGCCCAAAATTCACCCCTCCACTTT.

V gene TRBV6-5 combines with J gene TRBJ1-2; no clear D gene. Trimming left V 7 bases short and J 5 bases short, with 8 bases between. Germline V gene lookup returns CDR1 MNHEY and CDR2 SVGAGI. This CDR3 contains 11 residues. The CDR3 region has the DNA TGTGCCAGCACCACAGCTTATGGCTACACCTTC. Translated: CASTTAYGYTF.

The chain combines TRBV4-1 with TRBJ2-1; maybe TRBD2 (5 bases). This CDR3 region has 14 residues. The V and J ends lost 4 bases and 9 bases respectively, with 16 bases between them. Per the germline V gene, CDR1 is MGHRA and CDR2 is YSYEKL. The CDR3 DNA is TGCGCCAGCAGCCGCTCTCGGGATTCCGGTGAGCAGTTCTTC. It codes for CASSRSRDSGEQFF.

The chain carries TRBV10-3 and TRBJ1-1, with 7 bases matching TRBD1. Trimming removed 9 bases from V and 3 bases from J; junction bases left unmatched: 16. This CDR3 comprises 16 residues. Per germline, CDR1 ENHRY and CDR2 SYGVKD. DNA of the CDR3: TGTGCCATTCTGAAATTCGGAGGCAGGGGGTACACTGAAGCTTTCTTT. This codes for CAILKFGGRGYTEAFF.

This clone showed up just once. The chain employs TRBV11-3 and TRBJ1-2; TRBD1 agrees at 10 bases. With V trimmed by 5 bases and J by 8 bases, 8 bases remained unmatched. This CDR3 contains 14 residues. Germline V gene data show CDR1 as SGHNT and CDR2 as YENEEA. The CDR3: CASSPSDRGTGYTF. The CDR3 region has the DNA TGTGCCAGCAGCCCCTCGGACAGGGGGACGGGCTACACCTTC.

The CDR3 DNA follows: TGTGCCTGGAGTGTACCTTTCACTACATTTAACACCGGGGAGCTGTTTTTT. Protein: CAWSVPFTTFNTGELFF. The chain joins TRBV30 to TRBJ2-2, with D unclear. CDR3 length: 17 residues. Per germline, CDR1 GTSNPN and CDR2 SVGIG (reference sequence). V gave up 0 bases and J gave up 2 bases, with 16 bases separating them.

The gene calls are TRBV29-1 and TRBJ1-1, with D possibly matching TRBD1 (6 bases). This CDR3 comprises 15 residues. V was clipped by 1 base and J by 4 bases, with 16 bases between them. Germline V gene lookup returns CDR1 SQVTM and CDR2 ANQGSEA. The CDR3 protein is CSVEAQQGRSTEAFF. CDR3 nucleotide sequence: TGCAGCGTTGAAGCCCAACAGGGCCGAAGCACTGAAGCTTTCTTT.

This chain connects TRBV4-3 to TRBJ2-1; 10 positions agree with TRBD1. CDR3 length: 15 amino acids. J gave up 9 bases and V 4 bases, and 9 bases lay outside the gene matches. Per the germline V gene, CDR1 is LGHNA and CDR2 is YSLEER. The CDR3 nucleotides are TGCGCCAGCAGCCGAGACAGGGGGCCCGTGGGTGAGCAGTTCTTC. This encodes CASSRDRGPVGEQFF.

Turning to this clone: At one of its ends the junction is not consistent with the germline gene, which may arise from a read error. This chain links TRBV7-9 with TRBJ1-1, with D possibly TRBD1 on 5 matching bases. The CDR3 consists of 12 residues. CDR1 and CDR2 (germline): SEHNR, FQNEAQ (reference sequence). CDR3 in amino acids: CSSSPGGTEAFF. Here the CDR3 DNA reads TGTTCCAGCAGCCCTGGGGGGACTGAAGCTTTCTTT. The whole variable domain, filled in from reference TRBV7-9 and TRBJ1-1, reads DTGVSQNPRHKITKRGQNVTFRCDPISEHNRLYWYRQTLGQGPEFLTYFQNEAQLEKSRLLSDRFSAERPKGSFSTLEIQRTEQGDSAMYLCSSSPGGTEAFFGQGTRLTVV.

J is TRBJ1-2 and V is TRBV6-5; a weak D match, TRBD1 (6 bases). The CDR3 covers 12 residues. CDR1 is MNHEY, CDR2 SVGAGI, per germline. V was cut by 10 bases and J by 6 bases, with 15 bases left in between. The CDR3 bases are TGTGCCACCAAGACCACAGGGAATGGCTACACCTTC. Its translation is CATKTTGNGYTF.

In this sample, this clone turned up a few times. The V and J genes are TRBV6-5 and TRBJ2-1; possibly TRBD1 for D (6 bases). This CDR3 has 13 residues. Per the germline V gene, CDR1 is MNHEY and CDR2 is SVGAGI. V shed 10 bases and J shed 6 bases, with 16 bases lying between them. The chain's CDR3 is CATRLAGANEQFF. Here the CDR3 DNA reads TGTGCCACAAGGCTGGCAGGGGCCAATGAGCAGTTCTTC.

This clone was seen just once. The V call is TRBV5-1, the J call TRBJ2-7; the D is unclear. Germline CDR1 and CDR2: SGHRS and YFSETQ. CDR3 size: 14 residues. The V gene lost 3 bases and the J gene lost 5 bases, with 15 bases spanning the gap. The CDR3 region has the DNA TGCGCCAGCAGCTGGTCTCAAAACGGTCACGAGCAGTACTTC. Translating gives CASSWSQNGHEQYF.

The chain recombines TRBV10-1 with TRBJ2-1; 7 nucleotides match TRBD2. Trimming cost V 7 bases and J 9 bases; bases outside gene matches: 9. The CDR3 is 13 residues long. Germline V CDR1 and CDR2: WNHNN, SYGVQD (reference sequence). The CDR3 DNA is TGCGCCAGCAACGGCGGGAGTAGTCGTGAGCAGTTCTTC. Its translation: CASNGGSSREQFF.

The sample holds one count of this clone. This sequence joins TRBV18 and TRBJ2-5, with D maybe TRBD1 (6 bases). The V end was cut by 3 bases, the J end by 1 base, with 21 bases between. CDR1 is KGHSH and CDR2 is LQKENI in the germline V gene. The CDR3 runs 18 residues. The CDR3 nucleotides read TGTGCCAGCTCACCTTTTCAAGGGTCGGGGACACCCCAAGAGACCCAGTACTTC. Translation gives CASSPFQGSGTPQETQYF.

The table lists this clone with many counts. This chain links TRBV28 with TRBJ1-4; D is perhaps TRBD1 (6 bases). V dropped 4 bases and J dropped 3 bases, with 12 bases sitting between them. This CDR3 is built from 15 residues. The germline V gene has CDR1 MDHEN and CDR2 SYDVKM. The CDR3 spells CASSYGGASNEKLFF. The CDR3 bases are TGTGCCAGCAGTTACGGGGGGGCATCTAATGAAAAACTGTTTTTT.

The V gene is TRBV19, the J gene TRBJ2-7, with a weak D call TRBD1 (6 bases). V was pared by 5 bases and J by 0 bases, with 14 bases between. The CDR3 length is 15 residues. Germline CDR1 reads LNHDA; CDR2 reads SQIVND (reference sequence). The chain's CDR3 is CASSLHGQTSYEQYF. The CDR3 nucleotides are TGTGCCAGTAGTCTCCATGGACAGACCTCCTACGAGCAGTACTTC.

The genes are TRBV4-2 and TRBJ2-5; D gene uncertain. With 1 base removed from V and 7 bases from J, the gap between germline ends came to 7 bases. CDR1 and CDR2 from the germline V gene are LGHNA and YNFKEQ. The CDR3 is made up of 12 amino acids. As DNA, the CDR3 is TGTGCCAGCAGCCAAGCTCTAGGGACCCAGTACTTC. This codes for CASSQALGTQYF.

The gene calls are TRBV4-1 and TRBJ2-1; D uncertain. The CDR3 consists of 18 residues. V gave up 3 bases and J gave up 8 bases, with 26 bases separating them. From germline, CDR1 is MGHRA and CDR2 YSYEKL. The CDR3 is CASSQALRGPGAWDEQFF. The CDR3 bases are TGCGCCAGCAGCCAGGCCCTCAGAGGCCCCGGTGCCTGGGATGAGCAGTTCTTC.

The rearrangement uses TRBV7-2 and TRBJ2-1, with TRBD1 as a possible D gene (6 bases). This CDR3 comprises 14 residues. Germline CDR1 reads SGHTA; CDR2 reads FQGNSA. The V end lost 0 bases, the J end lost 4 bases, and 7 bases lay between the germline ends. In nucleotides, the CDR3 is TGTGCCAGCAGCTTAGCGGGGGCGTACAATGAGCAGTTCTTC. As protein: CASSLAGAYNEQFF. Complete variable domain (other parts from reference TRBV7-2 and TRBJ2-1): GAGVSQSPSNKVTEKGKDVELRCDPISGHTALYWYRQSLGQGLEFLIYFQGNSAPDKSGLPSDRFSAERTGGSVSTLTIQRTQQEDSAVYLCASSLAGAYNEQFFGPGTRLTVL.

The rearrangement uses TRBV6-1 and TRBJ2-6; tentative D call: TRBD2 (6 bases). The CDR3 contains 15 residues. V lost 11 bases and J lost 0, with 14 bases in between. Per the germline V gene, CDR1 is MNHNS and CDR2 is SASEGT. The CDR3 bases are TGTGCCGGACGAAGGGGAGGCTCTGGGGCCAACGTCCTGACTTTC. Protein: CAGRRGGSGANVLTF.